This entry describes one T cell receptor beta chain. Its antigen is not identified. This sample is part of a study of cytomegalovirus exposure and HLA in healthy donors. The V gene lost 4 bases and the J gene lost 5 bases, with 14 bases spanning the gap. Germline-derived CDR1 and CDR2 are MGHRA and YSYEKL. The CDR3 has 14 residues. Study findings and constraints: Listed as cytomegalovirus-associated were more than 150 TCR beta chains. In a later analysis, a missense DCLRE1C variant was linked to TCR beta V- and J-gene trimming.

PCR was performed using 60 Vbeta and 13 Jbeta primers. This table comes from immunoSEQ multiplex PCR, and its TCRdb copy is limited to in-frame clones, with some not included. This sample yields some 170,000 clones, of which around four fifths are seen a single time; 9% to 10% belongs to the top ten. This sequence originates from a man younger than 35 in good health and CMV-seropositive. V usage is TRBV4-1 and J usage is TRBJ2-5, with D perhaps TRBD2 (5 bases). The sample consisted of PBMCs. This CDR3 is CASSPRDAWETQYF. The CDR3 bases are TGCGCCAGCAGCCCCCGGGATGCATGGGAGACCCAGTACTTC.